Listed here is a single T cell receptor (beta chain). The germline gene is not matched at one end of the junction; a read error may be the cause. Random hexamers primed reverse transcription of about 0.45 to 1 ug RNA. TCRdb re-derived calls from the immunoSEQ multiplex PCR reads in MiXCR, one entry per CDR3 protein. The sample has around 200,000 distinct CDR3 sequences, 95% seen once. The sample comes from a study of CD8 T cells in Susac syndrome. Controls were healthy donors (matched for age and sex). CDR3 length: 12 amino acids. The receptor comes from a human donor in good health. Sequencing used CD4+ T cells from PBMCs. V is TRBV12-3 or TRBV12-4 and J is TRBJ1-2, with 9 bases that match TRBD1. As DNA, the CDR3 is TGTGCCAGCAGCTTAGACAGGGGGACCTACACCTTC. The encoded protein is CASSLDRGTYTF.